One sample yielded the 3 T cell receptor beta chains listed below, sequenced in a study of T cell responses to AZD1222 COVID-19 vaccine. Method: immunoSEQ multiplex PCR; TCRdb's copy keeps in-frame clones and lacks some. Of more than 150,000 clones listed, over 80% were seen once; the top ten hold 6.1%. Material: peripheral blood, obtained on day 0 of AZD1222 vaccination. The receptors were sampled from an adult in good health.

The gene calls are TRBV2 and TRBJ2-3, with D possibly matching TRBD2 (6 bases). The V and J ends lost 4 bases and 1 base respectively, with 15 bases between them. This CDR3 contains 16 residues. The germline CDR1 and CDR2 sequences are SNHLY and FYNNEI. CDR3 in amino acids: CASSVGRGGGTDTQYF. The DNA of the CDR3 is TGTGCCAGCAGTGTCGGAAGGGGAGGAGGCACAGATACGCAGTATTTT.

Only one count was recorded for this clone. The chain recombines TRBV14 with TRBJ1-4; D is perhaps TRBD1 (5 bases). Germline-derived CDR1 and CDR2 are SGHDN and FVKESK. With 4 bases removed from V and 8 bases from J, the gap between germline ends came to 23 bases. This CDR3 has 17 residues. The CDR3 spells CASSRPKDSFVEEKLFF. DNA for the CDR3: TGTGCCAGCAGCCGGCCAAAAGACAGTTTCGTGGAGGAAAAACTGTTTTTT.

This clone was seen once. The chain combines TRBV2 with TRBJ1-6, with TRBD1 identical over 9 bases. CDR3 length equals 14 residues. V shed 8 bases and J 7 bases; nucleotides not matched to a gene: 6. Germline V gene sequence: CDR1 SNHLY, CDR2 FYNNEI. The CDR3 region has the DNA TGTGCCAGCGAAGACAGGGGGTTCAATTCACCCCTCCACTTT. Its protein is CASEDRGFNSPLHF.